This TCR beta chain was sequenced during a study of post-analysis software for immune sequencing data. Study-level points and caveats: A few TRBV segments were significantly more frequent in patients than in controls. TRBV5-6, TRBV5-1 and TRBV20-1 were among these segments. Patients with multiple sclerosis recorded significantly lower normalized Chao1 diversity than controls, the study found.

Germline V gene lookup returns CDR1 SGDLS and CDR2 YYNGEE. Trimming removed 3 bases from V and 11 bases from J; junction bases left unmatched: 12. The CDR3 extends over 16 amino acids. cDNA libraries for TCR beta contained unique molecular identifiers. TCRdb re-analysed the PCR reads in MiXCR, keeping a single row per CDR3 protein. The table shows 820,000 or so distinct CDR3 sequences, with about 57% occurring only once. Remarks on this clonotype: Antigen unknown.

This sequence was found in a girl between 10 and 17 years old with multiple sclerosis. The chain carries TRBV9 and TRBJ2-5; 14 bases are a match to TRBD2. The sequencing sample was made of blood. As DNA, the CDR3 is TGTGCCAGCAGCGAGGGACTAGCGGGAGCCCCGGGGGAGCAGTACTTC. It codes for CASSEGLAGAPGEQYF. The entire variable domain, with the rest obtained from reference TRBV9 and TRBJ2-5, is as follows: DSGVTQTPKHLITATGQRVTLRCSPRSGDLSVYWYQQSLDQGLQFLIQYYNGEERAKGNILERFSAQQFPDLHSELNLSSLELGDSALYFCASSEGLAGAPGEQYFGPGTRLLVL.